The rows below give T cell receptor beta chains drawn from one sample of a study of blood T cell repertoires in COVID-19. The protocol was immunoSEQ multiplex PCR, while the TCRdb copy is restricted to in-frame clones and leaves out a portion. The profile shows about 33,000 clones, roughly 85% of them singletons. The sample consisted of peripheral blood. Every receptor here comes from a man aged 55-75 years with active COVID-19. CDR3s include the opening cysteine and the closing phenylalanine or tryptophan. A D gene is named only where the DNA matches it firmly. Not all rows give a size; the values are once, few, many and, for expanded clones, a class.

d_call j_call v_call clone_size cdr3_aa cdr3_nt
NA TRBJ2-7 TRBV28 NA CASKEEYLRMQYF TGTGCCAGCAAAGAGGAATACCTGAGGATGCAGTACTTC
TRBD2 TRBJ2-3 TRBV5-1 NA CASSARTSGDTQYF TGCGCCAGCAGCGCCCGGACTAGCGGAGATACGCAGTATTTT
TRBD2 TRBJ2-1 TRBV9 NA CASSGRLAQYNEQFF TGTGCCAGCAGCGGACGACTAGCGCAATACAATGAGCAGTTCTTC
NA TRBJ2-7 TRBV11-2 medium-sized CASNRDSGSYEQYF TGTGCCAGCAACCGGGACTCGGGCTCCTACGAGCAGTACTTC
TRBD2 TRBJ2-7 TRBV11-3 NA CASSLSSGGSYEQYF TGTGCCAGCAGCTTATCGAGCGGGGGCTCCTACGAGCAGTACTTC
NA TRBJ2-1 TRBV11-2 NA CASSSWEEPYNEQFF TGTGCCAGCAGCTCCTGGGAGGAGCCCTACAATGAGCAGTTCTTC
NA TRBJ2-3 TRBV18 once CASSASADTQYF TGTGCCAGCTCCGCCAGCGCAGATACGCAGTATTTT
TRBD2 TRBJ2-1 TRBV10-2 NA CASRVALAGDEQFF TGCGCCAGCAGGGTCGCTCTAGCGGGAGATGAGCAGTTCTTC
NA TRBJ1-1 TRBV28 few CASNGQGTEAFF TGTGCCAGCAATGGCCAGGGGACTGAAGCTTTCTTT
NA TRBJ2-3 TRBV18 NA CASRGTDTQYF TGTGCCAGCCGAGGTACAGATACGCAGTATTTT
NA TRBJ1-4 TRBV19 NA CASSIWFFGDEKLFF TGTGCCAGTAGTATCTGGTTTTTCGGGGATGAAAAACTGTTTTTT
NA TRBJ1-3 TRBV9 few CASSSPRAGRNTIYF TGTGCCAGCAGCTCACCCCGGGCAGGGAGAAACACCATATATTTT
TRBD2 TRBJ2-1 TRBV6-4 NA CASSVQVSGNEQFF TGTGCCAGCAGTGTCCAGGTTAGCGGGAATGAGCAGTTCTTC
TRBD2 TRBJ2-5 TRBV11-2 medium-sized CASSLEAGGLQETQYF TGTGCCAGCAGCTTAGAGGCGGGAGGGCTCCAAGAGACCCAGTACTTC
TRBD2 TRBJ2-4 TRBV19 NA CASSIESRRLAGVRIDKNIQYF TGTGCCAGTAGTATAGAGTCCCGGCGACTAGCGGGAGTTCGAATTGACAAAAACATTCAGTACTTC
NA TRBJ2-1 TRBV11-3 NA CASSLVSSSYNEQFF TGTGCCAGCAGCTTAGTTTCTAGCAGCTACAATGAGCAGTTCTTC
TRBD2 TRBJ2-2 TRBV7-3 few CASSRPGLAGVGGELFF TGTGCCAGCAGCCGTCCCGGACTAGCGGGGGTCGGTGGGGAGCTGTTTTTT
TRBD2 TRBJ2-1 TRBV6-4 NA CASSPTSGSGGEQFF TGTGCCAGCAGCCCTACTAGCGGGAGCGGTGGTGAGCAGTTCTTC
TRBD2 TRBJ2-2 TRBV19 NA CASSMIERTSTQWGTGELFF TGTGCCAGTAGTATGATTGAGAGGACTAGCACTCAATGGGGCACCGGGGAGCTGTTTTTT
TRBD2 TRBJ2-1 TRBV28 NA CASSVAGATYNEQFF TGTGCCAGCAGTGTAGCGGGAGCGACCTACAATGAGCAGTTCTTC
NA TRBJ2-7 TRBV11-2 NA CASSLEFGGAYEQYF TGTGCCAGCAGCTTAGAATTTGGAGGAGCCTACGAGCAGTACTTC
TRBD1 TRBJ1-4 TRBV6-2/TRBV6-3 NA CASSPGQGGIWQKLFF TGTGCCAGCAGCCCTGGACAGGGCGGGATCTGGCAAAAACTGTTTTTT
TRBD1 TRBJ1-6 TRBV18 NA CASSPPGQDNSPLHF TGTGCCAGCTCACCACCGGGACAGGATAATTCACCCCTCCACTTT
TRBD2 TRBJ2-1 TRBV9 NA CASSVARLAGAVNEQFF TGTGCCAGCAGCGTAGCTAGACTAGCGGGAGCCGTCAATGAGCAGTTCTTC
TRBD2 TRBJ2-5 TRBV29-1 NA CSVERSGGEVGTQYF TGCAGCGTTGAAAGGTCGGGGGGGGAAGTGGGGACCCAGTACTTC
TRBD2 TRBJ2-3 TRBV29-1 NA CSVERDLAADTQYF TGCAGCGTTGAAAGAGATCTAGCGGCAGATACGCAGTATTTT
NA TRBJ1-1 TRBV5-8 NA CASSLAVGSTEAFF TGTGCCAGCAGCTTGGCCGTTGGGAGCACTGAAGCTTTCTTT
NA TRBJ2-3 TRBV29-1 NA CSVERVATDTQYF TGCAGCGTTGAGAGGGTGGCCACAGATACGCAGTATTTT
TRBD2 TRBJ2-6 TRBV7-6 NA CASSPPRQAGVSGANVLTF TGTGCCAGCAGCCCCCCCCGGCAAGCGGGAGTCTCTGGGGCCAACGTCCTGACTTTC
TRBD1 TRBJ1-2 TRBV19 NA CASSGQGSNYGYTF TGTGCCAGTAGTGGACAGGGGTCGAACTATGGCTACACCTTC
TRBD2 TRBJ2-1 TRBV28 once CASSLGTLAGVRNEQFF TGTGCCAGCAGTTTAGGGACCCTAGCGGGAGTCCGCAATGAGCAGTTCTTC
TRBD1 TRBJ2-1 TRBV9 NA CASSTRTGPFFNEQFF TGTGCCAGCAGCACAAGGACAGGGCCATTTTTCAATGAGCAGTTCTTC
NA TRBJ2-1 TRBV28 once CASSPSRIGQFF TGTGCCAGCAGTCCCAGCAGGATTGGGCAGTTCTTC
TRBD1 TRBJ2-7 TRBV19 NA CASRSRQGAYEQYF TGTGCCAGCAGAAGCAGACAGGGGGCCTACGAGCAGTACTTC
NA TRBJ2-1 TRBV14 NA CASSQVHSRWYNEQFF TGTGCCAGCAGCCAAGTGCACTCGCGGTGGTACAATGAGCAGTTCTTC
TRBD1 TRBJ2-2 TRBV5-5 NA CASRTGFTGELFF TGTGCCAGCAGGACAGGGTTCACCGGGGAGCTGTTTTTT
TRBD1 TRBJ2-3 TRBV5-5 few CASSPRDRGTDTQYF TGTGCCAGCAGCCCCAGGGACAGGGGAACAGATACGCAGTATTTT
TRBD2 TRBJ2-1 TRBV7-9 once CASSRSLAGERSNEQFF TGTGCCAGCAGCCGCAGCCTAGCGGGAGAGAGGTCGAATGAGCAGTTCTTC
TRBD2 TRBJ2-1 TRBV5-1 NA CASSLSTSGGNNEQFF TGCGCCAGCAGCTTGTCGACTAGCGGGGGGAACAATGAGCAGTTCTTC
NA TRBJ1-1 TRBV5-1 NA CASSAGWAEAFF TGCGCCAGCAGCGCAGGTTGGGCTGAAGCTTTCTTT
NA TRBJ1-3 TRBV5-1 NA CASSLIGGSGNTIYF TGCGCCAGCAGCTTGATAGGGGGCTCTGGAAACACCATATATTTT
NA TRBJ2-3 TRBV5-6 NA CASSLEISASTDTQYF TGTGCCAGCAGCTTGGAGATTAGCGCGAGCACAGATACGCAGTATTTT
NA TRBJ2-2 TRBV7-9 NA CASGSGSKTGELFF TGTGCCAGCGGTAGTGGGAGTAAGACCGGGGAGCTGTTTTTT
NA TRBJ1-5 TRBV21-1 NA CASSKCGEIQGRHNQPQHF TGTGCCAGCAGCAAATGTGGGGAAATACAGGGGCGGCACAATCAGCCCCAGCATTTT
NA TRBJ2-4 TRBV18 NA CASSPPDGVAKNIQYF TGTGCCAGCTCACCACCGGACGGGGTCGCCAAAAACATTCAGTACTTC
NA TRBJ1-1 TRBV10-1 once CASSESRVTEAFF TGCGCCAGCAGTGAGTCACGAGTGACTGAAGCTTTCTTT
NA TRBJ2-5 TRBV19 NA CASSKQGQETQYF TGTGCCAGTAGTAAACAGGGCCAAGAGACCCAGTACTTC
NA TRBJ1-2 TRBV6-6 NA CASNGGGYTF TGTGCCTCCAACGGGGGAGGCTACACCTTC
NA TRBJ1-5 TRBV2 NA CASSAQSNQPQHF TGTGCCAGCAGTGCACAGAGTAATCAGCCCCAGCATTTT
TRBD2 TRBJ2-1 TRBV19 NA CASSKLAGGSSYNEQFF TGTGCCAGTAGTAAGCTAGCGGGAGGTAGCTCCTACAATGAGCAGTTCTTC
TRBD2 TRBJ2-1 TRBV7-9 few CASSLDGLAGDEQFF TGTGCCAGCAGCTTAGACGGACTAGCGGGAGATGAGCAGTTCTTC
TRBD2 TRBJ2-1 TRBV6-2/TRBV6-3 few CASSYGPLTSGSPRSYNEQFF TGTGCCAGCAGTTACGGGCCATTGACTAGCGGGAGTCCTAGATCCTACAATGAGCAGTTCTTC
TRBD1 TRBJ2-1 TRBV15 few CATSSSRQGGSLF TGTGCCACCAGCAGTTCAAGACAGGGTGGGTCACTCTTC